Detailed here is one T cell receptor beta chain. The data are from a study of T cells in Graves' hyperthyroidism and ophthalmopathy. For the study at large: Specimen type is peripheral blood, collected at initial diagnosis prior to any treatment.

Trimming pared 3 bases from V and 0 bases from J, leaving 9 bases between. CDR3 length equals 13 residues. In germline, CDR1 is SQVTM, CDR2 ANQGSEA. TCR beta CDR3 sequences were amplified from RNA transcripts. An initial round of RT-PCR targeting the TCR CDR3 relied on the HTBI primer set. TCRdb analysed the multiplex PCR reads with MiXCR anew, one entry per CDR3 protein. The table shows around 350,000 distinct CDR3 sequences, with 25% occurring only once. Not enrolled were patients with uncontrolled infection, other autoimmune disease, pregnancy or lactation. J is TRBJ2-7 and V is TRBV29-1; D is unclear. The sequence was collected from a man aged 50 or older with Graves' hyperthyroidism. The sequenced sample was blood. CDR3 region: CSVETLDSYEQYF. DNA for the CDR3: TGCAGCGTTGAGACTCTCGACTCCTACGAGCAGTACTTC.